This T cell receptor beta chain was recovered during a study of T cells after yellow fever vaccination. The CDR3 runs 16 residues. Germline V gives CDR1 ENHRY, CDR2 SYGVKD. MiXCR, applied by TCRdb to the 5' RACE reads, yields one record per CDR3 protein. The sample records fewer than 350,000 distinct CDR3 sequences, roughly 8.7% being singletons. A note on this clonotype: Its antigen is as yet unknown. The junction differs from germline at one of its ends, possibly a read error.

Findings of the study overall: Though it reached lower strength, the secondary response hit its peak faster, day 5 versus 15. Relatively few clonotypes were ones that appeared in both CD4 and CD8 compartments.

The TCR was taken from a young man who received the YFV17D yellow fever vaccine. The rearrangement joins TRBV10-3 to TRBJ2-1, with TRBD2 matching 10 bases. This material consisted of PBMCs, taken on the day of the first yellow fever vaccination. CDR3 region: CAISGTSGASYDEQFF. The CDR3 DNA follows: TGTGCCATCAGTGGAACTAGCGGGGCTTCCTACGATGAGCAGTTCTTC.